This TCR beta chain is drawn from a study of CD8+CD57+ T cells in acquired aplastic anemia. Study summary: Mean DNA quantity obtained from sorted CD4+ and CD8+ cells was 2.5 to 4 ug.

TCR beta VDJ and CDR3 were profiled, and genomic DNA was the template. TCRdb re-analysed the reads in MiXCR, keeping a single row per CDR3 protein. The data show 150,000 to 200,000 distinct CDR3 sequences, around 66% seen once. V shed 6 bases, J shed 10 bases, and the junction held 7 bases outside the gene matches. The CDR3 extends over 14 amino acids. CDR1 is SNHLY, CDR2 FYNNEI, per germline. The specimen was sorted CD4+, CD8+, or CD8+CD57+ T cells (not recorded which) from PBMCs. The source is a human donor with severe aplastic anemia or a healthy control (not recorded which). This chain connects TRBV2 to TRBJ1-6, with 9 positions matching TRBD1. CDR3 residues: CASRPTGGASPLHF. CDR3 DNA sequence: TGTGCCAGCAGGCCCACAGGGGGCGCCTCACCCCTCCACTTT.